This entry is about one TCR beta chain. This sample stems from a study of T-cell reconstitution after alpha-beta-depleted transplantation in children. TCRbeta library construction was performed incorporating unique molecular identifiers. TCRdb reanalysed the PCR reads using MiXCR and keeps one entry per CDR3 protein. In the table there are just over 70,000 distinct CDR3 sequences, around 6.6% of which are singletons. V dropped 3 bases and J dropped 4 bases, with 16 bases sitting between them. Germline V lookup: CDR1 SGHRS, CDR2 YFSETQ. The CDR3 loop spans 15 amino acids. The sequence was obtained from a human donor who donated a stem cell graft to a child with acute lymphoblastic leukemia. The J gene is TRBJ1-1, the V gene TRBV5-1; D is perhaps TRBD1 (6 bases). This specimen was PBMCs from the stem cell graft donor, taken from the stem cell graft. The CDR3 DNA reads TGCGCCAGCAGCTACCAGACAGGAGGAGGCACTGAAGCTTTCTTT. Translated, it gives CASSYQTGGGTEAFF.